Sequencing of this T cell receptor beta chain was carried out in a study of T cells in Graves' hyperthyroidism and ophthalmopathy. Germline values: CDR1 KGHSH, CDR2 LQKENI. This CDR3 has 20 residues. Trimming left V 2 bases short and J 0 bases short, with 23 bases between. This clonotype has more than one count but fewer than ten. Amplification of TCR beta CDR3 regions used RNA as the template. Researchers ran a first-round RT-PCR on the TCR CDR3 using the HTBI primer set. TCRdb recomputed calls from the multiplex PCR reads with MiXCR, one row per CDR3 protein. The table includes around 500,000 distinct CDR3 sequences, about an eighth detected once.

The chain uses TRBV18 and TRBJ1-5; D uncertain. The sequence was collected from a woman aged 18-29 years with Graves' hyperthyroidism. Specimen: blood. The CDR3 nucleotides read TGTGCCAGCTCACCATCGGGCAGAATGCGAGAAAACTATAGCAATCAGCCCCAGCATTTT. This encodes CASSPSGRMRENYSNQPQHF. Combining the CDR3 with reference TRBV18 and TRBJ1-5 gives the whole variable domain NAGVMQNPRHLVRRRGQEARLRCSPMKGHSHVYWYRQLPEEGLKFMVYLQKENIIDESGMPKERFSAEFPKEGPSILRIQQVVRGDSAAYFCASSPSGRMRENYSNQPQHFGDGTRLSIL.